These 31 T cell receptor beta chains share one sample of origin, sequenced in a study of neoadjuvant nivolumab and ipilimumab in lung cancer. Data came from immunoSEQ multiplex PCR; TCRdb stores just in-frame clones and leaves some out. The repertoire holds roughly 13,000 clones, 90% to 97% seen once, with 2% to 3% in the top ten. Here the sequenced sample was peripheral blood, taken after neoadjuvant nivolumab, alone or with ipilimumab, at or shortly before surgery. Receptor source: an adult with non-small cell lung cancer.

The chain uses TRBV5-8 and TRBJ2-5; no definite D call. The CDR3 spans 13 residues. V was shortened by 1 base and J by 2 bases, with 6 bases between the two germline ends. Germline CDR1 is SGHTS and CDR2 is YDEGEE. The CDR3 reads CASSLLLQETQYF. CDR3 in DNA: TGTGCCAGCAGCTTGCTCCTACAAGAGACCCAGTACTTC.

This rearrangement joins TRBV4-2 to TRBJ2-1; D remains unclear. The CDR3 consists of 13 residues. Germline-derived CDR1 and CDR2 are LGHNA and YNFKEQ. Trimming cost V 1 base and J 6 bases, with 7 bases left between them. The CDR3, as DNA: TGTGCCAGCAGCCAAGTAAACGGCAATGAGCAGTTCTTC. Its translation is CASSQVNGNEQFF.

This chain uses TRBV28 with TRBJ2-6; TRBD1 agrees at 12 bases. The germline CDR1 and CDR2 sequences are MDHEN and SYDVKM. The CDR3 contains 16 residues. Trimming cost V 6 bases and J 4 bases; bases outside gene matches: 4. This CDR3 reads CASRGQGALGANVLTF. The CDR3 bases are TGTGCCAGCAGGGGACAGGGGGCGCTCGGGGCCAACGTCCTGACTTTC.

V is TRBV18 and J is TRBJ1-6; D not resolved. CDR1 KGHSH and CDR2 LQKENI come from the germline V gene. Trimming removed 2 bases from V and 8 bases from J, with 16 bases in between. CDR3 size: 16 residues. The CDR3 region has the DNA TGTGCCAGCTCACCAACTCAGAGTAGGAGTGATTCACCCCTCCACTTT. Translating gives CASSPTQSRSDSPLHF. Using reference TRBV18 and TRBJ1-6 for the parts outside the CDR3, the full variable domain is NAGVMQNPRHLVRRRGQEARLRCSPMKGHSHVYWYRQLPEEGLKFMVYLQKENIIDESGMPKERFSAEFPKEGPSILRIQQVVRGDSAAYFCASSPTQSRSDSPLHFGNGTRLTVT.

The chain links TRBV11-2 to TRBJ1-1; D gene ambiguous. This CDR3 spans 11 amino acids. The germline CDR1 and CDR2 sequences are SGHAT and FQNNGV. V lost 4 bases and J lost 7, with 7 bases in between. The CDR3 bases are TGTGCCAGCAGCTACAGCCGTGAAGCTTTCTTT. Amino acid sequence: CASSYSREAFF.

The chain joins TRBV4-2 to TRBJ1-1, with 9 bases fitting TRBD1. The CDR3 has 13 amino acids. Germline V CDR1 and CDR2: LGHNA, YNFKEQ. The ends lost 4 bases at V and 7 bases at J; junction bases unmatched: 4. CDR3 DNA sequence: TGTGCCAGCAGCCTTCGGACAGGGGATGAAGCTTTCTTT. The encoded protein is CASSLRTGDEAFF.

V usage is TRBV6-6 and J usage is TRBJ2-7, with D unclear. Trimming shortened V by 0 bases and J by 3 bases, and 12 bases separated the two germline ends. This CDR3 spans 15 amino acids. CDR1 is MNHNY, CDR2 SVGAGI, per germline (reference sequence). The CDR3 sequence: CASSYSIFTGYEQYF. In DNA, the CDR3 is TGTGCCAGCAGTTACTCGATCTTCACGGGCTACGAGCAGTACTTC.

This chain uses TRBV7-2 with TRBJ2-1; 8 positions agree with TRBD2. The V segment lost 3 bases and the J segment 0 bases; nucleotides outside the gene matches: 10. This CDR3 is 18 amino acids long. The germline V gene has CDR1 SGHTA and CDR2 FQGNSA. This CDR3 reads CASSFMILAESSYNEQFF. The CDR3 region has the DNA TGTGCCAGCAGCTTTATGATACTAGCGGAGAGCTCCTACAATGAGCAGTTCTTC.

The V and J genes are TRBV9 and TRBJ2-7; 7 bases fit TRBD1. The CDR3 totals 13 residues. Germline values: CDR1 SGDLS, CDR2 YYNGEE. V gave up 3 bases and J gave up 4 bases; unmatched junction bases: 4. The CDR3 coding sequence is TGTGCCAGCAGCGCCGGGACAGCTTACGAGCAGTACTTC. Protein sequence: CASSAGTAYEQYF.

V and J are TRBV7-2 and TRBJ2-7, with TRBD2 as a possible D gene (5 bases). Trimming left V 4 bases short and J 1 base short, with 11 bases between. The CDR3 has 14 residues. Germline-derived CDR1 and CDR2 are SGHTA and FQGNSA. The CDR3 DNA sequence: TGTGCCAGCAGCTCGGACTCCACATCCTACGAGCAGTACTTC. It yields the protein CASSSDSTSYEQYF.

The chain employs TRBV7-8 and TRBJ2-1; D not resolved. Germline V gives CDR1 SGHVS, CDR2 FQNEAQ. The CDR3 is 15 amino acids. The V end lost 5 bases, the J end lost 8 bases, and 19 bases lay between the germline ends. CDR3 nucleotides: TGTGCCAGCAGCCTTCCCGGTCCAAAGGAAGATGAGCAGTTCTTC. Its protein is CASSLPGPKEDEQFF.

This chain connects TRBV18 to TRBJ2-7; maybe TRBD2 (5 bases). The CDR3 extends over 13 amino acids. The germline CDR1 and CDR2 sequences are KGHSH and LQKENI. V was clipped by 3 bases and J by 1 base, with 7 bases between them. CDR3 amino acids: CASSPPGSYEQYF. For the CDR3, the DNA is TGTGCCAGCTCACCTCCGGGGTCCTACGAGCAGTACTTC.

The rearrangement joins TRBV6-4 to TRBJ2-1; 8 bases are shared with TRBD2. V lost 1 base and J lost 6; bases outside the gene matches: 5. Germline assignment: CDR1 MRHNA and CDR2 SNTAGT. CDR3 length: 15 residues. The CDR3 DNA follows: TGTGCCAGCAGTGACTTATTAGCGGGAATCAATGAGCAGTTCTTC. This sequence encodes CASSDLLAGINEQFF.

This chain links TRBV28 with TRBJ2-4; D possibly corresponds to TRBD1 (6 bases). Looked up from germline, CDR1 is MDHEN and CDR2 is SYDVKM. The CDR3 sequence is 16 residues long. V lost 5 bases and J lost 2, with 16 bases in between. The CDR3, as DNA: TGTGCCAGCAGTCGAACAGGGTATCAGTCCAAAAACATTCAGTACTTC. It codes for CASSRTGYQSKNIQYF.

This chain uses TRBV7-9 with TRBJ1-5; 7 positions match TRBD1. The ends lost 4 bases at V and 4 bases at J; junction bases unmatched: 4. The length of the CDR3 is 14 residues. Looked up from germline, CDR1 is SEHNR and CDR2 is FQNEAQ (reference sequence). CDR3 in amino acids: CASSSAGQNQPQHF. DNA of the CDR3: TGTGCCAGCAGCTCCGCGGGACAGAATCAGCCCCAGCATTTT.

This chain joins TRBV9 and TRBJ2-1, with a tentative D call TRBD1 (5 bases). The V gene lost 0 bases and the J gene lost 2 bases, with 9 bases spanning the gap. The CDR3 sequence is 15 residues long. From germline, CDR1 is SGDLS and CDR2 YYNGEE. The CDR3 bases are TGTGCCAGCAGCGTAGTAGGGGCCCCCTACAATGAGCAGTTCTTC. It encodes CASSVVGAPYNEQFF. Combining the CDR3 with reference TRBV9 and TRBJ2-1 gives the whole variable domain DSGVTQTPKHLITATGQRVTLRCSPRSGDLSVYWYQQSLDQGLQFLIQYYNGEERAKGNILERFSAQQFPDLHSELNLSSLELGDSALYFCASSVVGAPYNEQFFGPGTRLTVL.

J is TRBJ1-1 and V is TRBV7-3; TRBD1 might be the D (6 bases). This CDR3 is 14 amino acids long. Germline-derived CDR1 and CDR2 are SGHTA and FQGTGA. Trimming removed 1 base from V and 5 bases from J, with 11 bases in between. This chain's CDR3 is CASSLRGAGTEAFF. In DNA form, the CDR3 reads TGTGCCAGCAGCTTAAGGGGGGCTGGGACTGAAGCTTTCTTT.

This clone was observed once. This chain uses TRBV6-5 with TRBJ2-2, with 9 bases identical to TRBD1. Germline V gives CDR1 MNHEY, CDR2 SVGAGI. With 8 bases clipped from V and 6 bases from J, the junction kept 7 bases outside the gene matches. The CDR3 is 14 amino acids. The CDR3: CASRGGQGPGELFF. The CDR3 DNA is TGTGCCAGCCGGGGCGGACAGGGGCCCGGGGAGCTGTTTTTT.

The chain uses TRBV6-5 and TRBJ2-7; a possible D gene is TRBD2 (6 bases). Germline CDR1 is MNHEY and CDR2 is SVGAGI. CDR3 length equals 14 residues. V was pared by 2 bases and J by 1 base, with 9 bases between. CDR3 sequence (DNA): TGTGCCAGCAGTTACGAAGCGGGTTCCTACGAGCAGTACTTC. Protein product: CASSYEAGSYEQYF.

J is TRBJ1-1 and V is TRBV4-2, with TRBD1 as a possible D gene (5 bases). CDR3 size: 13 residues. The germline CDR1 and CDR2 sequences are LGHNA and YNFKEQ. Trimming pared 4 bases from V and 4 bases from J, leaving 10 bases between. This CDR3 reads CASSPRGGTEAFF. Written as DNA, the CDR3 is TGTGCCAGCAGCCCGCGCGGGGGCACTGAAGCTTTCTTT.

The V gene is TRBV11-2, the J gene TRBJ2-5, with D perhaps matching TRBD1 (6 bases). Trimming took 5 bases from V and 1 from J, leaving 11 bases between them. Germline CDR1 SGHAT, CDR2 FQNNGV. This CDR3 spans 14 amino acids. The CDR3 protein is CASSITGTQETQYF. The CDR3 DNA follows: TGTGCCAGCAGCATTACAGGGACCCAAGAGACCCAGTACTTC.

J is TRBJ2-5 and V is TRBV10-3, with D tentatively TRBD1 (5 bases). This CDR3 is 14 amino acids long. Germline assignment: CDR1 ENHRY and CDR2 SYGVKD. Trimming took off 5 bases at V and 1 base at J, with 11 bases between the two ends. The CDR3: CAISKQGAQETQYF. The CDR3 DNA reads TGTGCCATCAGTAAGCAGGGTGCCCAAGAGACCCAGTACTTC.

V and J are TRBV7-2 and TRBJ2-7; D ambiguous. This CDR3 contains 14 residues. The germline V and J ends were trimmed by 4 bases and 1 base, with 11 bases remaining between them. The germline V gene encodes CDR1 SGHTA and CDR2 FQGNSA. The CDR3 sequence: CASSSYRLSYEQYF. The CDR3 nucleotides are TGTGCCAGCAGCTCCTACAGACTTTCCTACGAGCAGTACTTC.

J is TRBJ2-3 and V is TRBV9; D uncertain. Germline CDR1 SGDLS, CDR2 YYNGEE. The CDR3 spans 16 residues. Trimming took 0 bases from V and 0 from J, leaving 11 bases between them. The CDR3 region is CASSVAWGSSTDTQYF. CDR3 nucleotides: TGTGCCAGCAGCGTAGCTTGGGGATCGAGCACAGATACGCAGTATTTT.

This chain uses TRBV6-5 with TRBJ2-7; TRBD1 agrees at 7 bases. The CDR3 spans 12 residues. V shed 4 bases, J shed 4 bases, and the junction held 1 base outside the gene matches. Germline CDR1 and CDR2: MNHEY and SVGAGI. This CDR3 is CASSSTGYEQYF. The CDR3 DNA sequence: TGTGCCAGCAGTTCGACAGGGTACGAGCAGTACTTC.

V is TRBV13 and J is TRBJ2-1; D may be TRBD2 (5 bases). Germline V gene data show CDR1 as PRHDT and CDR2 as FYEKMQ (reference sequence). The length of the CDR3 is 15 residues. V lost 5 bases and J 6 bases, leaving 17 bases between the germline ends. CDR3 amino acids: CASSHAPMEANEQFF. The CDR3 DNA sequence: TGTGCCAGCAGCCACGCACCGATGGAGGCCAATGAGCAGTTCTTC.

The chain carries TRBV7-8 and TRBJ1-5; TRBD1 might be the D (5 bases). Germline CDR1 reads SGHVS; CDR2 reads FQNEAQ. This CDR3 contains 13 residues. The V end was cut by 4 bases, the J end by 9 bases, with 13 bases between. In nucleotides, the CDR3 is TGTGCCAGCAGCTCAGCGACAGTACGGCCCCAGCATTTT. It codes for CASSSATVRPQHF. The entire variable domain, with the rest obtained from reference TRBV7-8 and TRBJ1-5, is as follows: GAGVSQSPRYKVAKRGQDVALRCDPISGHVSLFWYQQALGQGPEFLTYFQNEAQLDKSGLPSDRFFAERPEGSVSTLKIQRTQQEDSAVYLCASSSATVRPQHFGDGTRLSIL.

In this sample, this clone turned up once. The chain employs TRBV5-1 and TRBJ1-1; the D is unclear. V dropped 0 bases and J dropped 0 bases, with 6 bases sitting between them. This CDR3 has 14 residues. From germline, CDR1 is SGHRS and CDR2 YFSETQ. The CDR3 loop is CASSLGELNTEAFF. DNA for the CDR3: TGCGCCAGCAGCTTGGGGGAGTTGAACACTGAAGCTTTCTTT.

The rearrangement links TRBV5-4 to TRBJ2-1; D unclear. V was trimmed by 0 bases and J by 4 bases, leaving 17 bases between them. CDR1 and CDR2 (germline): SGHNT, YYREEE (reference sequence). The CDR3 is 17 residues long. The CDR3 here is CASSLAPVIRRYNEQFF. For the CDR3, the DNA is TGTGCCAGCAGCTTGGCCCCCGTGATTAGAAGGTACAATGAGCAGTTCTTC. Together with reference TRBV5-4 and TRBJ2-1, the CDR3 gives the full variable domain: ETGVTQSPTHLIKTRGQQVTLRCSSQSGHNTVSWYQQALGQGPQFIFQYYREEENGRGNFPPRFSGLQFPNYSSELNVNALELDDSALYLCASSLAPVIRRYNEQFFGPGTRLTVL.

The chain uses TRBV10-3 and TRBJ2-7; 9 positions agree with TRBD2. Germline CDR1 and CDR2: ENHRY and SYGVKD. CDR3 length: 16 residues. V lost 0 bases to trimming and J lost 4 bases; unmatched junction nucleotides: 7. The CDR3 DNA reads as TGTGCCATCAGTGAGTCGGGGCGGGAGGGCCGGTACGAGCAGTACTTC. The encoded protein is CAISESGREGRYEQYF.

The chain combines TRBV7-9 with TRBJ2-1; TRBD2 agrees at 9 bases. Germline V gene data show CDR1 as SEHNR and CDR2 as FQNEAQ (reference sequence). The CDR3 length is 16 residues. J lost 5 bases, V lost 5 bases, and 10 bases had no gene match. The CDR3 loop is CASSPPLPSGDNEQFF. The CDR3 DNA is TGTGCCAGCAGCCCCCCCCTCCCTAGCGGGGACAATGAGCAGTTCTTC.